This T cell receptor beta chain is from a study of T-cell memory formation after mild COVID-19. Overall study: The two donors had largely donor-specific TCR clusters. Whole-study findings and limits: Clones that contracted from day 15 to 85 were balanced CD4/CD8, while later expanders leaned CD4+. Second-wave clones peaking on day 37 lacked confirmed SARS-CoV-2 specificity.

A remark on this clonotype: Its antigen is as yet unknown.

TCRdb processed the 5' RACE reads anew with MiXCR; each CDR3 protein has one entry. The repertoire holds about 320,000 distinct CDR3 sequences, with roughly an eighth as singletons. This clonotype originated in a man aged 18 to 35 who had mild COVID-19 (a few samples of this study predate the infection). Cell type and time point are not known. The sequencing input was PBMCs or a T cell subset sorted from them (not recorded which).

The CDR3: CASSLGTSMETQYF. The CDR3 region has the DNA TGTGCCAGCAGCTTGGGGACTAGTATGGAGACCCAGTACTTC. J is TRBJ2-5 and V is TRBV5-6; 7 nucleotides align to TRBD2. The CDR3 consists of 14 residues. CDR1 and CDR2 from the germline V gene are SGHDT and YYEEEE. The V gene end was trimmed by 0 bases and the J gene end by 5 bases; junction bases not matched to a gene: 4.